This T cell receptor (beta chain) was observed in a study of metastatic and nonmetastatic thyroid tumors. This clone appeared a few times. A single base separates this from a much larger clone, so it may be a read error. Prior to thyroid surgery, none of the patients had received any treatment. Losses at the gene ends were 0 bases for V and 1 base for J; bases not matched to a gene: 10. The CDR3 length is 19 residues. Germline CDR1 and CDR2: LGHNA and YNFKEQ. TCRdb called clones again from the PCR reads with MiXCR. The table records tens of thousands of clones, less than 20% of them present only once. V is TRBV4-2 and J is TRBJ2-2, with 8 bases matching TRBD1. This clonotype was sampled from a female donor with papillary thyroid cancer or a benign thyroid nodule (not recorded which). Some clones in this sample may be carry-over from other donors' samples. Sequences were obtained from blood. The CDR3 DNA sequence: TGTGCCAGCAGCCAAGATCTTGACTCGGGGACAGGGAACACCGGGGAGCTGTTTTTT. Its translation: CASSQDLDSGTGNTGELFF.